This is a list of T cell receptor beta chains from one sample in a study of technical replicates of blood from a handful of donors. The table came from immunoSEQ multiplex PCR; TCRdb's copy has only in-frame clones and leaves some out. Of approximately 93,000 clones in the sample, approximately 93% are singletons; the top ten hold over 0.2%. Sequencing was carried out using T cells isolated from PBMCs. These receptors were obtained from a human donor in good health. CDR3s include the opening cysteine and the closing phenylalanine or tryptophan. The order of the fields is J gene, V gene, D gene, CDR3 DNA, CDR3 protein. D genes are given only for firm matches.

TRBJ2-3 | TRBV5-1 | TRBD2 | TGCGCCAGCAGCGACGTCAGCGGGAGTGGCACAGATACGCAGTATTTT | CASSDVSGSGTDTQYF
TRBJ1-1 | TRBV10-2 | - | TGCGCCAGCAGTGAGGGCTACACTGAAGCTTTCTTT | CASSEGYTEAFF
TRBJ2-5 | TRBV10-3 | - | TGTGCCATCAGTGAGTCTACTAGTCCAGAGACCCAGTACTTC | CAISESTSPETQYF
TRBJ1-1 | TRBV19 | - | TGTGCCAGTATCAAAGCGTTGAACACTGAAGCTTTCTTT | CASIKALNTEAFF
TRBJ2-2 | TRBV6-4 | - | TGTGCCAGCAGTCTGACATTCCCCGGGGAGCTGTTTTTT | CASSLTFPGELFF
TRBJ1-3 | TRBV29-1 | - | TGCAGCGTTGAAGATCGCCGTCGGGGAGCTGGAAACACCATATATTTT | CSVEDRRRGAGNTIYF
TRBJ1-2 | TRBV7-9 | - | TGTGCCAGCAGTATAGGCGGCGGCTACACCTTC | CASSIGGGYTF
TRBJ1-6 | TRBV30 | TRBD1 | TGTGCCTGGGGCGGACAGGCCTATAATTCACCCCTCCACTTT | CAWGGQAYNSPLHF
TRBJ2-1 | TRBV5-1 | - | TGCGCCAGCAGTACAACAGTCGGGGTTGGTTGGGAGCAGTTCTTC | CASSTTVGVGWEQFF
TRBJ2-2 | TRBV4-1 | TRBD2 | TGCGCCAGCAGCCAGTGGACTAGCGGAAACACCGGGGAGCTGTTTTTT | CASSQWTSGNTGELFF
TRBJ2-7 | TRBV5-1 | TRBD1 | TGCGCCAGCAGCCTGGACAGGGGGCGAACATACGAGCAGTACTTC | CASSLDRGRTYEQYF
TRBJ1-5 | TRBV7-2 | - | TGTGCCAGCAGTCAGGGGTACCAGCCCCAGCATTTT | CASSQGYQPQHF
TRBJ2-3 | TRBV27 | - | TGTGCCAGCAGTTTAGGAGCGTACTCGCCCACAGATACGCAGTATTTT | CASSLGAYSPTDTQYF
TRBJ1-2 | TRBV5-1 | - | TGCGCCAGCAGCTTTGACAGTCTCCTGCTTTATGGCTACACCTTC | CASSFDSLLLYGYTF
TRBJ1-2 | TRBV7-9 | TRBD1 | TGTGCCAGCAGCTTAGAATTGACAGGGGATGGCTACACCTTC | CASSLELTGDGYTF
TRBJ1-5 | TRBV28 | TRBD1 | TGTGCCAGCAGTAACCGGGACAGACTATACAATCAGCCCCAGCATTTT | CASSNRDRLYNQPQHF
TRBJ2-3 | TRBV6-4 | TRBD1 | TGTGCCAGCAGTCGGGACAGTCTAAGCTCGGATACGCAGTATTTT | CASSRDSLSSDTQYF
TRBJ1-1 | TRBV27 | - | TGTGCCAGCAGTTTATCGCGGGCATCGGAAGCTTTCTTT | CASSLSRASEAFF
TRBJ2-2 | TRBV7-7 | TRBD1 | TGTGCCAGCAGCTTAGGCCGGGACAGCACCGGGGAGCTGTTTTTT | CASSLGRDSTGELFF
TRBJ2-2 | TRBV10-2 | TRBD1 | TGCGCCAGCAGAAATACGGATGGACAGGGGGGGCCCCACCATTTCACCGGGGAGCTGTTTTTT | CASRNTDGQGGPHHFTGELFF
TRBJ2-1 | TRBV5-1 | - | TGCGCCAGCAGCTTGGCCCCCCCAGGCAGCTCCTACAATGAGCAGTTCTTC | CASSLAPPGSSYNEQFF
TRBJ1-2 | TRBV6-1 | TRBD1 | TGTGCCAGCAGCCAACAGGGGCGCTATGGCTACACCTTC | CASSQQGRYGYTF
TRBJ1-1 | TRBV5-1 | TRBD1 | TGCGCCAGCAGCTTGTTGTTCTTTGGGACAGGGAACACTGAAGCTTTCTTT | CASSLLFFGTGNTEAFF
TRBJ2-1 | TRBV19 | - | TGTGCCAGTAAGAGTAGCGGCTACAATGAGCAGTTCTTC | CASKSSGYNEQFF
TRBJ2-3 | TRBV28 | - | TGTGCCAGCAAGTTCGGGAGTTGGACAGATACGCAGTATTTT | CASKFGSWTDTQYF
TRBJ2-5 | TRBV7-9 | - | TGTGCCAGCAGCTTCGAGCTGGAGACCCAGTACTTC | CASSFELETQYF
TRBJ1-2 | TRBV7-9 | - | TGTGCCAGCTCCAGAGCGCATGACTATGGCTACACCTTC | CASSRAHDYGYTF
TRBJ2-7 | TRBV7-9 | - | TGTGCCAGCAGCTTAATACTTGGGGGCGCCGAGCAGTACTTC | CASSLILGGAEQYF
TRBJ2-2 | TRBV6-5 | - | TGTGCCAGCAGTTACTCGGAAGGGGTCACCGGGGAGCTGTTTTTT | CASSYSEGVTGELFF
TRBJ1-6 | TRBV15 | TRBD1 | TGTGCCACCAGCAGTCCATCCCGGGACAGGGTGTTATATAATTCACCCCTCCACTTT | CATSSPSRDRVLYNSPLHF
TRBJ1-3 | TRBV15 | - | TGTGCCACCGGGTGGAGCTCTGGAAACACCATATATTTT | CATGWSSGNTIYF
TRBJ2-5 | TRBV6-1 | - | TGTGCCAGCAGACAAGTGGCAGGGGCCGGAACCCAGTACTTC | CASRQVAGAGTQYF
TRBJ2-2 | TRBV19 | - | TGTGCCAGTAAATGGCAGTTCACCGGGGAGCTGTTTTTT | CASKWQFTGELFF